A selection of T cell receptor beta chains follows, all from one sample in a study of T cells in localized non-small cell lung cancer. Profiling relied on immunoSEQ multiplex PCR, and the TCRdb table lists in-frame clones only, not all of them. The data show around 83,000 clones, roughly 89% seen once. The source was peripheral blood, collected before any cancer treatment. The receptor set was obtained from a man aged 40 to 75 with stage I squamous cell lung carcinoma. CDR3s include the opening cysteine and the closing phenylalanine or tryptophan. The order of the fields is D gene, clone size, V gene, J gene, CDR3 protein, CDR3 DNA. The D gene is left open where the match is weak. Clone size is stated in some rows and not others, as once, few, many or a class when expanded.

d_gene: .; abundance: .; v_gene: TRBV7-6; j_gene: TRBJ2-3; CDR3aa: CASSLVGQSTDTQYF; CDR3nt: TGTGCCAGCAGCTTAGTTGGACAGAGCACAGATACGCAGTATTTT
d_gene: .; abundance: .; v_gene: TRBV4-1; j_gene: TRBJ1-2; CDR3aa: CASRHTGLNYGYTF; CDR3nt: TGCGCCAGCAGACACACGGGTCTTAACTATGGCTACACCTTC
d_gene: .; abundance: .; v_gene: TRBV6-1; j_gene: TRBJ2-1; CDR3aa: CASIEKGSYNEQFF; CDR3nt: TGTGCCAGCATTGAGAAGGGCTCCTACAATGAGCAGTTCTTC
d_gene: .; abundance: few; v_gene: TRBV7-2; j_gene: TRBJ1-5; CDR3aa: CASSLVFRTGQPQHF; CDR3nt: TGTGCCAGCAGCTTAGTCTTCCGCACCGGGCAGCCCCAGCATTTT
d_gene: .; abundance: .; v_gene: TRBV19; j_gene: TRBJ1-5; CDR3aa: CASRRDSNQPQHF; CDR3nt: TGTGCCAGTAGGCGGGATAGCAATCAGCCCCAGCATTTT
d_gene: .; abundance: .; v_gene: TRBV12-2; j_gene: TRBJ2-3; CDR3aa: CASRLALFPVPPTDTQYF; CDR3nt: TGTGCAAGTCGCTTAGCGCTCTTCCCCGTACCACCCACAGATACGCAGTATTTT
d_gene: TRBD1; abundance: few; v_gene: TRBV7-9; j_gene: TRBJ1-1; CDR3aa: CASSSGAGGRNTEAFF; CDR3nt: TGTGCCAGCAGCTCCGGGGCAGGGGGACGAAACACTGAAGCTTTCTTT
d_gene: .; abundance: .; v_gene: TRBV7-9; j_gene: TRBJ1-1; CDR3aa: CASRYWGNTEAFF; CDR3nt: TGTGCCAGCAGGTATTGGGGGAACACTGAAGCTTTCTTT
d_gene: TRBD1; abundance: .; v_gene: TRBV2; j_gene: TRBJ1-4; CDR3aa: CASSVEGQGRKLFF; CDR3nt: TGTGCCAGCAGTGTGGAGGGACAGGGCCGAAAACTGTTTTTT
d_gene: .; abundance: .; v_gene: TRBV5-4; j_gene: TRBJ2-5; CDR3aa: CASSPYSGDQETQYF; CDR3nt: TGTGCCAGCAGCCCCTATTCGGGGGACCAAGAGACCCAGTACTTC
d_gene: .; abundance: .; v_gene: TRBV4-2; j_gene: TRBJ2-7; CDR3aa: CASSQEGGGASYEQYF; CDR3nt: TGTGCCAGCAGCCAAGAAGGTGGGGGGGCCTCCTACGAGCAGTACTTC
d_gene: .; abundance: .; v_gene: TRBV12-5; j_gene: TRBJ2-5; CDR3aa: CASGSIRGSQYF; CDR3nt: TGTGCTAGTGGTTCCATACGAGGTAGCCAGTACTTC
d_gene: .; abundance: .; v_gene: TRBV7-9; j_gene: TRBJ1-2; CDR3aa: CASSLGRGGYTF; CDR3nt: TGTGCCAGCAGCCTAGGACGTGGGGGCTACACCTTC